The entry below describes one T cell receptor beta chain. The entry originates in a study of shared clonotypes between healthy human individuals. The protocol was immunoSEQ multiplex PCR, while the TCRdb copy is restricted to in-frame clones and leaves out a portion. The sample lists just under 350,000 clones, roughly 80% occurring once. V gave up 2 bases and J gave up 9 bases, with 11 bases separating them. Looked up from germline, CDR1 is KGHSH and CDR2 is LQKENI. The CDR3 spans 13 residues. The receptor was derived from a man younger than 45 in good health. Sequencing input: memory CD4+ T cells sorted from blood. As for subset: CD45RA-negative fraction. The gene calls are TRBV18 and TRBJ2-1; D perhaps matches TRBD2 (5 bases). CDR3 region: CASSPIPLAEQFF. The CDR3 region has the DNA TGTGCCAGCTCACCAATCCCCCTAGCTGAGCAGTTCTTC.